This T cell receptor beta chain came from a study of identical twins. TCRdb passed the 5' RACE reads through MiXCR, listing each CDR3 protein once. The profile shows about 920,000 distinct CDR3 sequences, 10% to 15% of them singletons. V was trimmed by 0 bases and J by 2 bases, leaving 11 bases between them. CDR3 length: 16 amino acids. The germline V gene has CDR1 MNHEY and CDR2 SVGAGI. A few counts support this clonotype. The same data also contributed to another study, on yellow fever vaccine responses in identical twins.

The gene calls are TRBV6-5 and TRBJ2-1; the D is unclear. The TCR sequence derives from a woman under 30 in good health. Sample: PBMCs. DNA for the CDR3: TGTGCCAGCAGTTACTCGAGCTCGGATCCCTACAATGAGCAGTTCTTC. Protein sequence: CASSYSSSDPYNEQFF.